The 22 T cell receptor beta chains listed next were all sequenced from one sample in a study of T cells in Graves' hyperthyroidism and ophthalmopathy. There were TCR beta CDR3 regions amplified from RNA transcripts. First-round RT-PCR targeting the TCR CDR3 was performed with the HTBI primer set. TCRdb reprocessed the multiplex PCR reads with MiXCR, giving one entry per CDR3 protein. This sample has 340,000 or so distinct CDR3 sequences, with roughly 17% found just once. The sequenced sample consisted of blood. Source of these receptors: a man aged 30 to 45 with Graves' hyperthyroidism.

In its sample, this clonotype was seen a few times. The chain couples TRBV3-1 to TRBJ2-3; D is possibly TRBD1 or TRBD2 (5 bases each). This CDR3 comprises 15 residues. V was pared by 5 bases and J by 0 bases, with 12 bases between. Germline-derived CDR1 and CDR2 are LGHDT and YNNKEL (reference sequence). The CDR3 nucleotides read TGTGCCAGCAGCTGGGACGCTTCTAGCACAGATACGCAGTATTTT. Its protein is CASSWDASSTDTQYF.

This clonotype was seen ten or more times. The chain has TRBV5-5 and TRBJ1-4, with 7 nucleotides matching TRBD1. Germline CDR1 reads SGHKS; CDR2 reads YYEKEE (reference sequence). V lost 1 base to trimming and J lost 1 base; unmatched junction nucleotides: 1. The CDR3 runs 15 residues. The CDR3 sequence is CASSLYRGTNEKLFF. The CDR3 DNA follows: TGTGCCAGCAGCTTGTACAGGGGAACTAATGAAAAACTGTTTTTT.

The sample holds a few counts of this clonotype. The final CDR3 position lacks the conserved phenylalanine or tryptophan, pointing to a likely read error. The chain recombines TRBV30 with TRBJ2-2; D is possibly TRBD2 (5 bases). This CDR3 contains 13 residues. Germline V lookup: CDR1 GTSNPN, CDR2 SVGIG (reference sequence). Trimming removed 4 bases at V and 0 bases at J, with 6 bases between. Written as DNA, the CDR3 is TGTGCCTGGACGGAGGCGAACACCGGGGAGCTGTTTTCT. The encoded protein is CAWTEANTGELFS.

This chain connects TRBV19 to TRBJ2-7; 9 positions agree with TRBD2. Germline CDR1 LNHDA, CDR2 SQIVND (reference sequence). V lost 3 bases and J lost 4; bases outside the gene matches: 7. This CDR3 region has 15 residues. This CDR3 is CASSIGGRAGYEQYF. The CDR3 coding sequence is TGTGCCAGTAGTATTGGCGGGAGGGCCGGATACGAGCAGTACTTC. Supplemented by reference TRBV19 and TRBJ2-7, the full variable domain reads DGGITQSPKYLFRKEGQNVTLSCEQNLNHDAMYWYRQDPGQGLRLIYYSQIVNDFQKGDIAEGYSVSREKKESFPLTVTSAQKNPTAFYLCASSIGGRAGYEQYFGPGTRLTVT.

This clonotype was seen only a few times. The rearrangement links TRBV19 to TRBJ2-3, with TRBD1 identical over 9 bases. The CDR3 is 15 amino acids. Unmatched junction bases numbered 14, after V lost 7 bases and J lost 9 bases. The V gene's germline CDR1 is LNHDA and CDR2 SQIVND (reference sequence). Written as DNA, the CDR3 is TGTGCCAGTACCCCGGACAGGGGTGGAGGGGCGACGCAGTATTTT. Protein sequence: CASTPDRGGGATQYF.

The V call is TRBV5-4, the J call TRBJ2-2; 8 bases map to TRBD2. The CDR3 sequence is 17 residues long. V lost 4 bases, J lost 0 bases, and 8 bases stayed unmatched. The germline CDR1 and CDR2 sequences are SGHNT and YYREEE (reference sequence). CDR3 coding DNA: TGTGCCAGCAGCCCTCCCGGGACTAGGGCGAACACCGGGGAGCTGTTTTTT. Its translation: CASSPPGTRANTGELFF.

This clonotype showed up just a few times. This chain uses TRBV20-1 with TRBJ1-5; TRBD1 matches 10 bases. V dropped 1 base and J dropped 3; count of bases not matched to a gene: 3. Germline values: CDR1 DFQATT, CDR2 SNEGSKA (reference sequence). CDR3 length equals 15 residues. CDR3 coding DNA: TGCAGTGCTAGAGGGACAGGGGGTCACAATCAGCCCCAGCATTTT. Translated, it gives CSARGTGGHNQPQHF.

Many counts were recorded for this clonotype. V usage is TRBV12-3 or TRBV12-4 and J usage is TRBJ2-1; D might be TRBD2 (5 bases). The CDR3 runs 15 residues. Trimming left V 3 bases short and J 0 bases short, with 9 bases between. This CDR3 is CASSFLRVSYNEQFF. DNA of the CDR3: TGTGCCAGCAGTTTTTTGCGGGTCTCCTACAATGAGCAGTTCTTC.

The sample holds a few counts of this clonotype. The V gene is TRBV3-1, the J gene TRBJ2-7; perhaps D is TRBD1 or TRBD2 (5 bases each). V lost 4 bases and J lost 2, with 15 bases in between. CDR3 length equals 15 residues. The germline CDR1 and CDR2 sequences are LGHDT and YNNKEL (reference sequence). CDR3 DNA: TGTGCCAGCAGCCGACAGTGGGACCCGACCTACGAGCAGTACTTC. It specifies CASSRQWDPTYEQYF.

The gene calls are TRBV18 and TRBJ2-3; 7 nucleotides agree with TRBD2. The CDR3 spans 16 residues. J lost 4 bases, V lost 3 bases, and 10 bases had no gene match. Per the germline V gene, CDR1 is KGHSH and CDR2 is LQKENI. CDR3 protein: CASSPGLAALPDTQYF. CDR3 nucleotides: TGTGCCAGCTCACCCGGTCTAGCGGCACTACCAGATACGCAGTATTTT.

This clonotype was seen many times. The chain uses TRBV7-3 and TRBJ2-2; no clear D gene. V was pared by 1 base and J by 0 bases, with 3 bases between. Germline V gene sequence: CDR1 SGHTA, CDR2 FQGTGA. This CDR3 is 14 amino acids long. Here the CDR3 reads CASSLRANTGELFF. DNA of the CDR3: TGTGCCAGCAGCTTAAGGGCGAACACCGGGGAGCTGTTTTTT.

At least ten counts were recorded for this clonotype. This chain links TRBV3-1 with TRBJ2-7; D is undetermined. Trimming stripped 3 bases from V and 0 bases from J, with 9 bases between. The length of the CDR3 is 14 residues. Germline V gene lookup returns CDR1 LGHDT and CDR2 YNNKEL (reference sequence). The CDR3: CASSQGAFSYEQYF. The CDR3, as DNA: TGTGCCAGCAGCCAGGGCGCGTTCTCCTACGAGCAGTACTTC.

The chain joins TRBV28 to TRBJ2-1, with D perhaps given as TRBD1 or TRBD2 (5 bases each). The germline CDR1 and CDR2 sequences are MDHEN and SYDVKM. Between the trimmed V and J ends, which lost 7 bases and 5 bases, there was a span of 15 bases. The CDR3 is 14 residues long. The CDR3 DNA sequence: TGTGCCAGCACAGCCCTTGGGGGAAACAATGAGCAGTTCTTC. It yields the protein CASTALGGNNEQFF.

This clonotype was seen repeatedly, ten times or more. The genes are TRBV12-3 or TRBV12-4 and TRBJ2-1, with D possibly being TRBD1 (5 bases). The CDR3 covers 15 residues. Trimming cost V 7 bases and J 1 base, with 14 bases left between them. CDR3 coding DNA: TGTGCCAGCAAAAGGGGAAGATCATCCTACAATGAGCAGTTCTTC. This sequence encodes CASKRGRSSYNEQFF.

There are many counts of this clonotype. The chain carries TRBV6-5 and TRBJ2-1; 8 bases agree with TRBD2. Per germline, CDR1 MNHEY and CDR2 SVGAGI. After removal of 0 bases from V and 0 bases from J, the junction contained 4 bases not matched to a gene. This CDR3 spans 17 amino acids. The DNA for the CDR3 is TGTGCCAGCAGTTACTCCGGGAGGGTTAGCTCCTACAATGAGCAGTTCTTC. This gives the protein CASSYSGRVSSYNEQFF.

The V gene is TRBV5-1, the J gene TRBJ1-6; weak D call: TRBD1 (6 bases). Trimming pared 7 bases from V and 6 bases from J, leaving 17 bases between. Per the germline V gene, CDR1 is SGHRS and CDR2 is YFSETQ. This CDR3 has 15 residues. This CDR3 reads CASGWGAEANSPLHF. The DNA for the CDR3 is TGCGCCAGCGGATGGGGGGCGGAAGCTAATTCACCCCTCCACTTT.

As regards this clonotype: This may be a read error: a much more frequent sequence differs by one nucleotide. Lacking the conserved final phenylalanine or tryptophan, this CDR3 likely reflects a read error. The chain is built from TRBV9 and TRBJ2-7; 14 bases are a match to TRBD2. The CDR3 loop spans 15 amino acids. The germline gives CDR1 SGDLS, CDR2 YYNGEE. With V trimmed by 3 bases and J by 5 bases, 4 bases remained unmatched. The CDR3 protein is CASSEGLAGVDEQYL. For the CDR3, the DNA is TGTGCCAGCAGCGAGGGACTAGCGGGAGTTGACGAGCAGTACCTC.

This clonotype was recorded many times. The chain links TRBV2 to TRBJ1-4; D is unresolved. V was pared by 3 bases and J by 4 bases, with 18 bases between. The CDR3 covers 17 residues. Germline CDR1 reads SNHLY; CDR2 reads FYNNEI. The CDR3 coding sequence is TGTGCCAGCAGTGACACCCTAGGAACGGAGCTTAATGAAAAACTGTTTTTT. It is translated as CASSDTLGTELNEKLFF.

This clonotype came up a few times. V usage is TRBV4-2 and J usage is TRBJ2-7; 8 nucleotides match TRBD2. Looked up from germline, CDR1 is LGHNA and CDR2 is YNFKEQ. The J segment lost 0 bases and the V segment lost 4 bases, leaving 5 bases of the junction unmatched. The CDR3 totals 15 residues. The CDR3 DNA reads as TGTGCCAGCAGCCTGAGCGGGAGTGGCTCCTACGAGCAGTACTTC. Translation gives CASSLSGSGSYEQYF.

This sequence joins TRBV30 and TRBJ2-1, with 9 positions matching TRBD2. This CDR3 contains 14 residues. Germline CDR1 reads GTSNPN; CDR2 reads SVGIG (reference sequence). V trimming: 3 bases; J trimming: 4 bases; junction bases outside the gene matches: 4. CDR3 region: CAWSQGLAYNEQFF. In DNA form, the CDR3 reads TGTGCCTGGAGCCAGGGACTAGCTTACAATGAGCAGTTCTTC. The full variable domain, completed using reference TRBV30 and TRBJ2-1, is SQTIHQWPATLVQPVGSPLSLECTVEGTSNPNLYWYRQAAGRGLQLLFYSVGIGQISSEVPQNLSASRPQDRQFILSSKKLLLSDSGFYLCAWSQGLAYNEQFFGPGTRLTVL.

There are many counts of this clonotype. CDR3 sequence (DNA): TGTGCCAGCAGTTACTCGACGGATGAGCAGTTCTTC. Amino acids: CASSYSTDEQFF. The rearrangement uses TRBV6-5 and TRBJ2-1; no definite D call. Between the trimmed V and J ends, which lost 0 bases and 8 bases, there was a span of 5 bases. The germline gives CDR1 MNHEY, CDR2 SVGAGI. The CDR3 consists of 12 residues.

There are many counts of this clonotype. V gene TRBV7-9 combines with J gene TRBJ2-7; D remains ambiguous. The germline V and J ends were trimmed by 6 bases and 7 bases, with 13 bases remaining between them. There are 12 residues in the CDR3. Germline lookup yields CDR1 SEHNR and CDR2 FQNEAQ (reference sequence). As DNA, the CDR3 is TGTGCCAGCAGAGCCGATGGCCGGGAGCAGTACTTC. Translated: CASRADGREQYF.